The next 18 T cell receptor beta chains were all read from a single sample in a study of cytomegalovirus exposure and HLA in healthy donors. The PCR used 60 Vbeta and 13 Jbeta primers. TCRdb's table, derived via immunoSEQ multiplex PCR, lists solely in-frame clones and lacks some. The sample shows some 120,000 clones, 75% to 80% of them seen only once. Material: PBMCs. The receptor source for this set is a man aged 35-49 years in good health and CMV-seronegative.

J is TRBJ2-7 and V is TRBV27; D call uncertain. The V end lost 7 bases, the J end lost 1 base, and 17 bases lay between the germline ends. The length of the CDR3 is 15 residues. Germline lookup yields CDR1 MNHEY and CDR2 SMNVEV (reference sequence). The CDR3 nucleotides read TGTGCCAGCAACTATAACCGCGGTAATTCCTACGAGCAGTACTTC. Translation: CASNYNRGNSYEQYF.

This sequence joins TRBV19 and TRBJ1-2; 9 nucleotides align to TRBD1. The CDR3 totals 16 residues. Germline loops: CDR1 LNHDA, CDR2 SQIVND (reference sequence). V lost 3 bases to trimming and J lost 7 bases; unmatched junction nucleotides: 12. The CDR3 region is CASSMSHRQGVSGYTF. The CDR3 region has the DNA TGTGCCAGTAGTATGAGCCATCGACAGGGGGTTAGTGGCTACACCTTC. The full variable domain, rest sourced from reference TRBV19 and TRBJ1-2, is DGGITQSPKYLFRKEGQNVTLSCEQNLNHDAMYWYRQDPGQGLRLIYYSQIVNDFQKGDIAEGYSVSREKKESFPLTVTSAQKNPTAFYLCASSMSHRQGVSGYTFGSGTRLTVV.

Here the CDR3 reads CSVADYPGDGSPLHF. Here the CDR3 DNA reads TGCAGCGTTGCCGATTACCCAGGGGATGGTTCACCCCTCCACTTT. This rearrangement joins TRBV29-1 to TRBJ1-6, with D maybe TRBD1 (6 bases). CDR3 size: 15 residues. With 4 bases removed from V and 9 bases from J, the gap between germline ends came to 19 bases. Germline loops: CDR1 SQVTM, CDR2 ANQGSEA.

A remark on this clone: Compared with germline, one end of the junction differs, possibly owing to a read error. This chain uses TRBV7-9 with TRBJ2-7, with D unresolved. Looked up from germline, CDR1 is SEHNR and CDR2 is FQNEAQ (reference sequence). This CDR3 spans 16 amino acids. CDR3 region: CSSSLIEVPESYEQYF. CDR3 bases: TGTTCCAGCAGCTTAATAGAGGTACCGGAGTCCTACGAGCAGTACTTC.

The J gene is TRBJ1-1, the V gene TRBV19, with 11 bases matching TRBD1. Germline CDR1 and CDR2: LNHDA and SQIVND (reference sequence). V shed 1 base, J shed 2 bases, and the junction held 9 bases outside the gene matches. The CDR3 has 18 amino acids. CDR3 nucleotides: TGTGCCAGTAGTATAGGGGGACAGGGGGAGAGATTTAACACTGAAGCTTTCTTT. This sequence encodes CASSIGGQGERFNTEAFF.

This chain joins TRBV6-5 and TRBJ2-3; 7 nucleotides align to TRBD1. V shed 2 bases, J shed 2 bases, and the junction held 7 bases outside the gene matches. There are 16 residues in the CDR3. Germline V gene sequence: CDR1 MNHEY, CDR2 SVGAGI. The CDR3 loop is CASSYDGQAHTDTQYF. CDR3 in DNA: TGTGCCAGCAGTTACGATGGACAGGCCCACACAGATACGCAGTATTTT.

The chain uses TRBV7-6 and TRBJ2-7; a weak D match, TRBD1 (6 bases). This CDR3 is built from 13 residues. Germline loops: CDR1 SGHVS, CDR2 FNYEAQ. V lost 5 bases and J lost 7, with 15 bases in between. Written as DNA, the CDR3 is TGTGCCAGCAGCATGACGACAGGAGGTGAGCAGTACTTC. Its translation is CASSMTTGGEQYF.

This chain joins TRBV7-3 and TRBJ2-7, with TRBD2 identical over 8 bases. The germline V gene has CDR1 SGHTA and CDR2 FQGTGA. After removal of 2 bases from V and 5 bases from J, the junction contained 8 bases not matched to a gene. The CDR3 contains 15 residues. CDR3 nucleotides: TGTGCCAGCAGCTTAGCGGGGGGCTCCGGCCACGAGCAGTACTTC. Amino acids: CASSLAGGSGHEQYF.

The gene calls are TRBV7-8 and TRBJ1-5, with D perhaps matching TRBD1 (6 bases). CDR1 SGHVS and CDR2 FQNEAQ come from the germline V gene. V lost 0 bases and J 0 bases, leaving 9 bases between the germline ends. The CDR3 is 16 residues long. The CDR3 DNA sequence: TGTGCCAGCAGCTTAGCGTGGACAGTTAGCAATCAGCCCCAGCATTTT. This gives the protein CASSLAWTVSNQPQHF.

V is TRBV9 and J is TRBJ2-3; possible D gene TRBD1, 6 bases. Germline V gives CDR1 SGDLS, CDR2 YYNGEE. Trimming took 0 bases from V and 7 from J, leaving 12 bases between them. There are 14 residues in the CDR3. The CDR3 here is CASSVGQGSYTQYF. The CDR3 nucleotides are TGTGCCAGCAGCGTAGGGCAGGGGTCATATACGCAGTATTTT. The variable domain in full, completed from reference TRBV9 and TRBJ2-3, reads DSGVTQTPKHLITATGQRVTLRCSPRSGDLSVYWYQQSLDQGLQFLIQYYNGEERAKGNILERFSAQQFPDLHSELNLSSLELGDSALYFCASSVGQGSYTQYFGPGTRLTVL.

J is TRBJ1-3 and V is TRBV7-8; TRBD1 agrees at 7 bases. The CDR3 covers 12 residues. With 1 base clipped from V and 9 bases from J, the junction kept 0 bases outside the gene matches. Germline CDR1 reads SGHVS; CDR2 reads FQNEAQ. Written as DNA, the CDR3 is TGTGCCAGCAGCTTAGACAGGGGCACCATATATTTT. It specifies CASSLDRGTIYF.

This sequence joins TRBV15 and TRBJ2-3, with D hard to call. The germline gives CDR1 LNHNV, CDR2 YYDKDF (reference sequence). V lost 1 base, J lost 6 bases, and 5 bases lay in between. The CDR3 covers 12 residues. The CDR3: CATSRARDTQYF. CDR3 nucleotide sequence: TGTGCCACCAGCAGAGCTCGGGATACGCAGTATTTT.

The J gene is TRBJ1-1, the V gene TRBV28; 8 bases line up with TRBD1. The CDR3 consists of 13 residues. V was clipped by 3 bases and J by 4 bases; unmatched bases: 1. Germline V gene sequence: CDR1 MDHEN, CDR2 SYDVKM. For the CDR3, the DNA is TGTGCCAGCAGTTTGCAGGGGGCCACTGAAGCTTTCTTT. Protein: CASSLQGATEAFF.

The chain combines TRBV7-9 with TRBJ1-6; 9 bases agree with TRBD1. Germline CDR1 SEHNR, CDR2 FQNEAQ (reference sequence). The CDR3 loop spans 15 amino acids. The V segment lost 2 bases and the J segment 7 bases; nucleotides outside the gene matches: 3. CDR3 loop: CASSLYGQGNSPLHF. The CDR3 DNA sequence: TGTGCCAGCAGCTTATATGGACAGGGGAATTCACCCCTCCACTTT. The entire variable domain, with the rest obtained from reference TRBV7-9 and TRBJ1-6, is as follows: DTGVSQNPRHKITKRGQNVTFRCDPISEHNRLYWYRQTLGQGPEFLTYFQNEAQLEKSRLLSDRFSAERPKGSFSTLEIQRTEQGDSAMYLCASSLYGQGNSPLHFGNGTRLTVT.

The chain combines TRBV19 with TRBJ1-2; D gene ambiguous. The CDR3 covers 13 residues. CDR1 and CDR2 from the germline V gene are LNHDA and SQIVND (reference sequence). Trimming stripped 1 base from V and 8 bases from J, with 11 bases between. CDR3: CASSIGVMRGYTF. DNA for the CDR3: TGTGCCAGTAGTATAGGGGTTATGAGGGGCTACACCTTC.

The rearrangement joins TRBV2 to TRBJ1-6, with 8 nucleotides matching TRBD1. The length of the CDR3 is 16 residues. Trimming at V came to 5 bases and at J to 9 bases, leaving 12 bases not matched to a gene. Germline CDR1 and CDR2: SNHLY and FYNNEI. This CDR3 is CASSQDRVGFLSPLHF. CDR3 in DNA: TGTGCCAGCAGTCAGGACAGGGTGGGCTTTCTTTCACCCCTCCACTTT.

Here the CDR3 reads CASSPRYDGDEQYF. CDR3 coding DNA: TGTGCCAGCTCACCACGTTACGACGGGGACGAGCAGTACTTC. This chain uses TRBV18 with TRBJ2-7, with D possibly TRBD2 on 5 matching bases. The ends were cut back, 1 base at V and 5 bases at J, with 12 bases in the middle. There are 14 residues in the CDR3. Germline loops: CDR1 KGHSH, CDR2 LQKENI.

V and J are TRBV5-1 and TRBJ2-5; TRBD2 agrees at 9 bases. This CDR3 region has 13 residues. V shed 5 bases, J shed 4 bases, and the junction held 3 bases outside the gene matches. The germline V gene has CDR1 SGHRS and CDR2 YFSETQ. DNA for the CDR3: TGCGCCAGCAGATTGCGGGGGGGAGAGACCCAGTACTTC. It codes for CASRLRGGETQYF.